This T cell receptor beta chain comes out of a study of blood T cell repertoires in COVID-19. Study-wide context: The United States, Italy and Spain supplied acute and convalescent COVID-19 samples. T cells, B-cell-depleted T cells, or PBMCs provided the cDNA or gDNA that served as material.

Germline CDR1 reads MNHNS; CDR2 reads SASEGT. This CDR3 has 15 amino acids. V lost 2 bases and J lost 3, with 14 bases in between. Authors' analysis steps: Amplification of reference gene primers was used by the study to estimate nucleated cell counts. TCRdb's copy holds only in-frame clones and misses some; the assay was immunoSEQ multiplex PCR. D and trimming come from the DNA, and the V and J calls and clone size come from that table. The sample has fewer than 15,000 clones; about 89% are singletons. The rearrangement uses TRBV6-1 and TRBJ2-7; the D is unclear. Input material: peripheral blood. The source of this sequence is an older woman with active COVID-19. The CDR3 region has the DNA TGTGCCAGCAGTGAAACAGACGAAGTCTACTACGAGCAGTACTTC. Residues: CASSETDEVYYEQYF.